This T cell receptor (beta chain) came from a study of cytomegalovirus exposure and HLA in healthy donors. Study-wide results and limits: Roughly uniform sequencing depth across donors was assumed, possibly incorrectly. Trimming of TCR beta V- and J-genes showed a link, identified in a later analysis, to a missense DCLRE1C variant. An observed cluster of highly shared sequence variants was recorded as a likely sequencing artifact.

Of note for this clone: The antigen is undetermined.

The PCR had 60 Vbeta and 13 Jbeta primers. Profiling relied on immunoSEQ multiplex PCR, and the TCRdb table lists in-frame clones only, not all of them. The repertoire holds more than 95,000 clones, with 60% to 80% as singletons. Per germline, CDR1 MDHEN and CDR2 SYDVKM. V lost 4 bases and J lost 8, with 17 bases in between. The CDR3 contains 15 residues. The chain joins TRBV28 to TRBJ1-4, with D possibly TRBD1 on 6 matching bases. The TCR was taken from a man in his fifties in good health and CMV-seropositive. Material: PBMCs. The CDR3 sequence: CASSSRQVAREKLFF. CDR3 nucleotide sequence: TGTGCCAGCAGTTCAAGACAGGTGGCGCGGGAAAAACTGTTTTTT.